These T cell receptor beta chains were read from a single sample in a study of cytomegalovirus exposure and HLA in healthy donors. Only in-frame clones appear in the TCRdb table, and some are missing; sequencing was by immunoSEQ multiplex PCR. The data show about 160,000 clones, 65% to 85% seen once. Sequencing was performed on PBMCs. These receptors all come from a male donor in good health and CMV-seropositive. CDR3s include the opening cysteine and the closing phenylalanine or tryptophan. The order of the fields is clone size, J gene, V gene, D gene, CDR3 protein, CDR3 DNA. A D gene is named only where the DNA matches it firmly. Some rows have no size entry. The others give once, few or many, or a class for an expanded clone.

clone_size: .
j_call: TRBJ1-2
v_call: TRBV6-1
d_call: .
cdr3_aa: CASRFGRTDGYTF
cdr3_nt: TGTGCCAGCCGGTTTGGTCGGACAGATGGCTACACCTTC

clone_size: .
j_call: TRBJ1-5
v_call: TRBV11-1
d_call: .
cdr3_aa: CASSLTGYQPQHF
cdr3_nt: TGTGCCAGCAGCTTGACAGGATATCAGCCCCAGCATTTT

clone_size: .
j_call: TRBJ2-5
v_call: TRBV19
d_call: TRBD2
cdr3_aa: CASSLAGGGETQYF
cdr3_nt: TGTGCCAGTAGTCTAGCGGGAGGCGGTGAGACCCAGTACTTC

clone_size: .
j_call: TRBJ1-2
v_call: TRBV15
d_call: .
cdr3_aa: CATSSTGRVGYTF
cdr3_nt: TGTGCCACCAGCAGTACCGGCCGGGTGGGCTACACCTTC

clone_size: .
j_call: TRBJ2-7
v_call: TRBV2
d_call: .
cdr3_aa: CASSEGSGELYEQYF
cdr3_nt: TGTGCCAGCAGTGAAGGATCAGGGGAACTCTACGAGCAGTACTTC

clone_size: .
j_call: TRBJ1-4
v_call: TRBV27
d_call: .
cdr3_aa: CASRSPTNEKLFF
cdr3_nt: TGTGCCAGCAGAAGCCCAACTAATGAAAAACTGTTTTTT

clone_size: once
j_call: TRBJ2-2
v_call: TRBV4-1
d_call: .
cdr3_aa: CASSHGKGDTGELFF
cdr3_nt: TGCGCCAGCAGCCATGGGAAGGGGGACACCGGGGAGCTGTTTTTT

clone_size: .
j_call: TRBJ2-2
v_call: TRBV29-1
d_call: TRBD2
cdr3_aa: CSVVKTSGRAKENTGELFF
cdr3_nt: TGCAGCGTTGTGAAGACTAGCGGGAGGGCCAAGGAGAACACCGGGGAGCTGTTTTTT

clone_size: .
j_call: TRBJ2-5
v_call: TRBV7-9
d_call: TRBD1
cdr3_aa: CSSSLTGGIGETQYF
cdr3_nt: TGTTCCAGCAGTTTAACAGGGGGGATAGGAGAGACCCAGTACTTC

clone_size: .
j_call: TRBJ1-5
v_call: TRBV27
d_call: TRBD1
cdr3_aa: CASSRTGPYSNQPQHF
cdr3_nt: TGTGCCAGCAGTCGGACAGGGCCCTATAGCAATCAGCCCCAGCATTTT

clone_size: few
j_call: TRBJ2-7
v_call: TRBV14
d_call: .
cdr3_aa: CASEAQTGYEQYF
cdr3_nt: TGTGCCAGTGAAGCGCAGACAGGCTACGAGCAGTACTTC

clone_size: .
j_call: TRBJ2-4
v_call: TRBV11-2
d_call: .
cdr3_aa: CASSLENIQYF
cdr3_nt: TGTGCCAGCAGCCTTGAAAACATTCAGTACTTC

clone_size: .
j_call: TRBJ2-3
v_call: TRBV7-2
d_call: TRBD2
cdr3_aa: CASSFRAGRVTDTQYF
cdr3_nt: TGTGCCAGCAGCTTCCGAGCGGGACGGGTAACAGATACGCAGTATTTT

clone_size: .
j_call: TRBJ2-2
v_call: TRBV30
d_call: .
cdr3_aa: CAWRGGNTGELFF
cdr3_nt: TGTGCCTGGAGGGGAGGGAACACCGGGGAGCTGTTTTTT

clone_size: .
j_call: TRBJ2-7
v_call: TRBV18
d_call: TRBD2
cdr3_aa: CASSPASGDSYEQYF
cdr3_nt: TGTGCCAGCTCACCAGCAAGCGGGGACTCCTACGAGCAGTACTTC

clone_size: .
j_call: TRBJ2-1
v_call: TRBV2
d_call: TRBD1
cdr3_aa: CASTSTGGTYNEQFF
cdr3_nt: TGTGCCAGCACCTCGACAGGGGGCACGTACAATGAGCAGTTCTTC

clone_size: .
j_call: TRBJ1-1
v_call: TRBV27
d_call: TRBD1
cdr3_aa: CASTHRGLDTEAFF
cdr3_nt: TGTGCCAGCACTCACAGGGGGCTTGACACTGAAGCTTTCTTT

clone_size: .
j_call: TRBJ2-1
v_call: TRBV6-1
d_call: .
cdr3_aa: CASSDTAYNEQFF
cdr3_nt: TGTGCCAGCAGTGATACAGCCTACAATGAGCAGTTCTTC

clone_size: .
j_call: TRBJ1-1
v_call: TRBV6-5
d_call: .
cdr3_aa: CASSYSRTGTNTEAFF
cdr3_nt: TGTGCCAGCAGTTACTCGAGAACAGGGACCAACACTGAAGCTTTCTTT

clone_size: few
j_call: TRBJ2-6
v_call: TRBV7-3
d_call: TRBD1
cdr3_aa: CASSFGRGLSGANVLTF
cdr3_nt: TGTGCCAGCAGCTTCGGCAGGGGGCTTTCTGGGGCCAACGTCCTGACTTTC

clone_size: .
j_call: TRBJ2-7
v_call: TRBV6-1
d_call: TRBD2
cdr3_aa: CASSPTSLLYEQYF
cdr3_nt: TGTGCCAGCAGCCCGACTAGCCTCCTCTACGAGCAGTACTTC

clone_size: .
j_call: TRBJ1-4
v_call: TRBV10-3
d_call: .
cdr3_aa: CAISESQATNEKLFF
cdr3_nt: TGTGCCATCAGTGAGTCACAGGCAACTAATGAAAAACTGTTTTTT

clone_size: few
j_call: TRBJ1-4
v_call: TRBV25-1
d_call: TRBD1
cdr3_aa: CASSRGLYEKLFF
cdr3_nt: TGTGCCAGCAGCAGGGGGCTGTACGAAAAACTGTTTTTT

clone_size: .
j_call: TRBJ1-5
v_call: TRBV5-1
d_call: .
cdr3_aa: CASSLGPSGDNQPQHF
cdr3_nt: TGCGCCAGCAGCTTGGGGCCTTCAGGTGACAATCAGCCCCAGCATTTT

clone_size: .
j_call: TRBJ1-1
v_call: TRBV6-6
d_call: TRBD1
cdr3_aa: CATTTGGNTEAFF
cdr3_nt: TGTGCCACCACGACAGGGGGGAACACTGAAGCTTTCTTT

clone_size: .
j_call: TRBJ2-1
v_call: TRBV19
d_call: TRBD2
cdr3_aa: CASSLWTSSGEQFF
cdr3_nt: TGTGCCAGTAGTCTCTGGACTAGTAGTGGTGAGCAGTTCTTC

clone_size: .
j_call: TRBJ2-7
v_call: TRBV6-5
d_call: .
cdr3_aa: CASRFTSGSPYEQYF
cdr3_nt: TGTGCCAGCAGATTTACGTCCGGGAGCCCCTACGAGCAGTACTTC

clone_size: .
j_call: TRBJ2-3
v_call: TRBV9
d_call: .
cdr3_aa: CASSVAEVRTQYF
cdr3_nt: TGTGCCAGCAGCGTAGCTGAGGTGAGGACGCAGTATTTT

clone_size: .
j_call: TRBJ2-3
v_call: TRBV4-1
d_call: TRBD2
cdr3_aa: CASSQNLAVITDTQYF
cdr3_nt: TGCGCCAGCAGCCAAAACCTAGCGGTTATCACAGATACGCAGTATTTT

clone_size: .
j_call: TRBJ2-1
v_call: TRBV29-1
d_call: .
cdr3_aa: CSVDSNEQFF
cdr3_nt: TGCAGCGTCGACTCAAATGAGCAGTTCTTC

clone_size: .
j_call: TRBJ1-2
v_call: TRBV5-4
d_call: TRBD1
cdr3_aa: CASSADRGLANYGYTF
cdr3_nt: TGTGCCAGCAGCGCCGACAGGGGATTAGCTAACTATGGCTACACCTTC

clone_size: .
j_call: TRBJ1-5
v_call: TRBV29-1
d_call: TRBD1
cdr3_aa: CSVEGDRNQPQHF
cdr3_nt: TGCAGCGTTGAAGGGGACAGAAATCAGCCCCAGCATTTT

clone_size: .
j_call: TRBJ2-7
v_call: TRBV7-6
d_call: .
cdr3_aa: CASSFLTGEDEQYF
cdr3_nt: TGTGCCAGCAGCTTTCTCACAGGGGAGGACGAGCAGTACTTC

clone_size: .
j_call: TRBJ2-7
v_call: TRBV6-6
d_call: .
cdr3_aa: CASTMDSYLEQYF
cdr3_nt: TGTGCCAGCACTATGGACAGCTACCTCGAGCAGTACTTC

clone_size: .
j_call: TRBJ2-5
v_call: TRBV19
d_call: TRBD1
cdr3_aa: CASRNLGTGRQETQYF
cdr3_nt: TGTGCCAGTAGGAACCTAGGGACAGGGCGCCAAGAGACCCAGTACTTC

clone_size: .
j_call: TRBJ1-1
v_call: TRBV7-9
d_call: .
cdr3_aa: CASSLAGWTVGSTEAFF
cdr3_nt: TGTGCCAGCAGCTTAGCGGGGTGGACAGTCGGAAGTACTGAAGCTTTCTTT

clone_size: .
j_call: TRBJ2-7
v_call: TRBV25-1
d_call: TRBD2
cdr3_aa: CASTGLAGNNEQYF
cdr3_nt: TGTGCCAGCACGGGACTAGCGGGAAACAACGAGCAGTACTTC

clone_size: .
j_call: TRBJ2-7
v_call: TRBV28
d_call: .
cdr3_aa: CASQKTGTQYEQYF
cdr3_nt: TGTGCCAGCCAAAAAACCGGGACACAGTACGAGCAGTACTTC

clone_size: few
j_call: TRBJ2-5
v_call: TRBV5-6
d_call: .
cdr3_aa: CASSLRGVETQYF
cdr3_nt: TGTGCCAGCAGCTTGCGAGGCGTGGAGACCCAGTACTTC

clone_size: .
j_call: TRBJ2-6
v_call: TRBV27
d_call: .
cdr3_aa: CASSPLSGANVLTF
cdr3_nt: TGTGCCAGCAGCCCCCTGTCTGGGGCCAACGTCCTGACTTTC

clone_size: .
j_call: TRBJ2-1
v_call: TRBV6-1
d_call: .
cdr3_aa: CASNLGGGVNEQFF
cdr3_nt: TGTGCCAGCAACCTAGGCGGAGGGGTCAATGAGCAGTTCTTC

clone_size: .
j_call: TRBJ1-4
v_call: TRBV7-9
d_call: .
cdr3_aa: CASSRDTQKLFF
cdr3_nt: TGTGCCAGCAGCCGGGACACCCAAAAACTGTTTTTT

clone_size: .
j_call: TRBJ2-4
v_call: TRBV27
d_call: TRBD1
cdr3_aa: CASSPVPRGRENIQYF
cdr3_nt: TGTGCCAGCAGCCCCGTACCCAGGGGGCGGGAAAACATTCAGTACTTC

clone_size: .
j_call: TRBJ2-5
v_call: TRBV5-1
d_call: TRBD2
cdr3_aa: CASRREGGLVKTQYF
cdr3_nt: TGCGCCAGCAGACGGGAGGGCGGACTTGTAAAGACCCAGTACTTC

clone_size: .
j_call: TRBJ2-3
v_call: TRBV28
d_call: TRBD2
cdr3_aa: CASSISGRSTDTQYF
cdr3_nt: TGTGCCAGCAGTATTAGCGGGAGGAGCACAGATACGCAGTATTTT

clone_size: .
j_call: TRBJ1-1
v_call: TRBV6-5
d_call: .
cdr3_aa: CASRTTGGTEAFF
cdr3_nt: TGTGCCAGCAGAACTACAGGTGGGACTGAAGCTTTCTTT

clone_size: .
j_call: TRBJ2-7
v_call: TRBV18
d_call: TRBD2
cdr3_aa: CASSRGTSSYEQYF
cdr3_nt: TGTGCCAGCTCCCGAGGGACTAGCTCCTACGAGCAGTACTTC

clone_size: .
j_call: TRBJ2-7
v_call: TRBV7-2
d_call: TRBD1
cdr3_aa: CASSLAGTGGYEQYF
cdr3_nt: TGTGCCAGCAGCTTAGCCGGGACAGGGGGCTACGAGCAGTACTTT

clone_size: .
j_call: TRBJ2-7
v_call: TRBV19
d_call: TRBD2
cdr3_aa: CASEGLAREQYF
cdr3_nt: TGTGCCAGCGAGGGACTAGCACGCGAGCAGTACTTC

clone_size: once
j_call: TRBJ2-7
v_call: TRBV7-6
d_call: TRBD2
cdr3_aa: CASSRPGLADEVSYEQYF
cdr3_nt: TGTGCCAGCAGCCGACCTGGACTAGCGGACGAGGTTTCCTACGAGCAGTACTTC

clone_size: once
j_call: TRBJ1-2
v_call: TRBV7-9
d_call: TRBD1
cdr3_aa: CASSLSGQGFTFGYTF
cdr3_nt: TGTGCCAGCAGCTTATCGGGACAGGGATTCACCTTCGGCTACACCTTC